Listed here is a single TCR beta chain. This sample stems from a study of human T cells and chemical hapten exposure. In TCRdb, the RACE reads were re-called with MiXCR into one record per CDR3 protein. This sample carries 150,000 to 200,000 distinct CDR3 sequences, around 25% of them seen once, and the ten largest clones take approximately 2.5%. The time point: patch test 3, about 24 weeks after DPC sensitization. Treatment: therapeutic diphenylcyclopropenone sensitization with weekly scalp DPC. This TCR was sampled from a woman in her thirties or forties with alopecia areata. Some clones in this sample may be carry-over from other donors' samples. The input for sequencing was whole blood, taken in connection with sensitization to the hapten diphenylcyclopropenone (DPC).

Here the CDR3 reads CSARTDRDQPQHF. The CDR3 DNA reads TGCAGTGCTAGGACGGACAGGGATCAGCCCCAGCATTTT. J is TRBJ1-5 and V is TRBV20-1, with 8 bases aligning to TRBD1. Germline values: CDR1 DFQATT, CDR2 SNEGSKA (reference sequence). The CDR3 spans 13 residues. J was trimmed by 5 bases and V by 3 bases; bases with no gene match: 3.